This T cell receptor beta chain was obtained from a study of T cell responses to AZD1222 COVID-19 vaccine. Study findings and constraints: Of the AZD1222 recipients, only 6 or 7 were seropositive at baseline. The study sampled repertoires only after the peak T cell response. Variant regions that are unmutated are reportedly the target of nearly half of spike-specific TCRs. White British people made up most donors, females outnumbered males, and clonal diversity was possibly underestimated.

For this clone: Its antigen is unidentified.

From germline, CDR1 is SGHDT and CDR2 YYEEEE. V lost 6 bases and J 0 bases, leaving 9 bases between the germline ends. The CDR3 contains 13 residues. Clones were sequenced by immunoSEQ multiplex PCR, and TCRdb holds only the in-frame ones, with some missing. This sample has 180,000 or so clones, with 85% to 95% found just once. Sample: peripheral blood, taken on day 0 of AZD1222 vaccination. The rearrangement links TRBV5-6 to TRBJ1-1; unclear D gene. The TCR sequence derives from an adult in good health. Written as DNA, the CDR3 is TGTGCCAGCATTGACTTGATGAACACTGAAGCTTTCTTT. Encoded protein: CASIDLMNTEAFF.